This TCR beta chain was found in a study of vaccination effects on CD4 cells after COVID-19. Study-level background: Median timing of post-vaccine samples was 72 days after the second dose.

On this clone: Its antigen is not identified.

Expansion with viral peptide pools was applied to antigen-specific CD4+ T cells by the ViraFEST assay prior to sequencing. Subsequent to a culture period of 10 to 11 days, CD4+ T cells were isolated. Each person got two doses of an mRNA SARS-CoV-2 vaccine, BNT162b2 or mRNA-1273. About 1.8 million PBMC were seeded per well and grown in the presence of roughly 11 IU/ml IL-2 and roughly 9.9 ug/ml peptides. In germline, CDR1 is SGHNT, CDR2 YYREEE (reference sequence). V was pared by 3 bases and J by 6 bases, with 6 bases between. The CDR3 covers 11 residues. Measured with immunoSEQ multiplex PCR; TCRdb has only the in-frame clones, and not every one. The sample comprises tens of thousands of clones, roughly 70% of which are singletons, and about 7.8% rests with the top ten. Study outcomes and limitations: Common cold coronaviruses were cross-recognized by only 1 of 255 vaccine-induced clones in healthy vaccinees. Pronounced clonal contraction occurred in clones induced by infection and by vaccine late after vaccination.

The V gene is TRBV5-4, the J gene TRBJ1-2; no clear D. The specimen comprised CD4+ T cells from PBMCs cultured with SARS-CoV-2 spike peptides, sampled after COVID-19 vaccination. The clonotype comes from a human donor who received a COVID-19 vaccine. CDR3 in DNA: TGTGCCAGCAGCTCAACAGATGGCTACACCTTC. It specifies CASSSTDGYTF.